This TCR beta chain was found in a study of neurological immune-mediated disorders. This clonotype was counted ten times or more. Its antigen is not known. 2 million unsorted PBMCs were stored in RNAlater at -80 °C before RNA extraction. The V end was cut by 1 base, the J end by 3 bases, with 14 bases between. The CDR3 totals 16 residues. Per the germline V gene, CDR1 is SGHTA and CDR2 is FQGTGA. Whole-study results and caveats: In HTLV-1-associated myelopathy, TCR clonal expansion was greatest, whereas multiple sclerosis had the least, falling below healthy controls. It was the repertoires of 18 of 34 multiple sclerosis patients that phylogenetic grouping placed in one related-CDR3 cluster, which is a possible signature.

A single record per CDR3 protein comes from TCRdb applying MiXCR to the 5' RACE reads. The sample lists fewer than 35,000 distinct CDR3 sequences, about 3.5% seen once, with around 7.3% in the top ten. The chain combines TRBV7-3 with TRBJ2-3; D is possibly TRBD1 (6 bases). The sequencing sample was made of PBMCs. The source is a woman aged 30 to 39 with multiple sclerosis. The CDR3 loop is CASSLRGGRGTDTQYF. The DNA for the CDR3 is TGTGCCAGCAGCTTAAGAGGTGGCAGGGGAACAGATACGCAGTATTTT.